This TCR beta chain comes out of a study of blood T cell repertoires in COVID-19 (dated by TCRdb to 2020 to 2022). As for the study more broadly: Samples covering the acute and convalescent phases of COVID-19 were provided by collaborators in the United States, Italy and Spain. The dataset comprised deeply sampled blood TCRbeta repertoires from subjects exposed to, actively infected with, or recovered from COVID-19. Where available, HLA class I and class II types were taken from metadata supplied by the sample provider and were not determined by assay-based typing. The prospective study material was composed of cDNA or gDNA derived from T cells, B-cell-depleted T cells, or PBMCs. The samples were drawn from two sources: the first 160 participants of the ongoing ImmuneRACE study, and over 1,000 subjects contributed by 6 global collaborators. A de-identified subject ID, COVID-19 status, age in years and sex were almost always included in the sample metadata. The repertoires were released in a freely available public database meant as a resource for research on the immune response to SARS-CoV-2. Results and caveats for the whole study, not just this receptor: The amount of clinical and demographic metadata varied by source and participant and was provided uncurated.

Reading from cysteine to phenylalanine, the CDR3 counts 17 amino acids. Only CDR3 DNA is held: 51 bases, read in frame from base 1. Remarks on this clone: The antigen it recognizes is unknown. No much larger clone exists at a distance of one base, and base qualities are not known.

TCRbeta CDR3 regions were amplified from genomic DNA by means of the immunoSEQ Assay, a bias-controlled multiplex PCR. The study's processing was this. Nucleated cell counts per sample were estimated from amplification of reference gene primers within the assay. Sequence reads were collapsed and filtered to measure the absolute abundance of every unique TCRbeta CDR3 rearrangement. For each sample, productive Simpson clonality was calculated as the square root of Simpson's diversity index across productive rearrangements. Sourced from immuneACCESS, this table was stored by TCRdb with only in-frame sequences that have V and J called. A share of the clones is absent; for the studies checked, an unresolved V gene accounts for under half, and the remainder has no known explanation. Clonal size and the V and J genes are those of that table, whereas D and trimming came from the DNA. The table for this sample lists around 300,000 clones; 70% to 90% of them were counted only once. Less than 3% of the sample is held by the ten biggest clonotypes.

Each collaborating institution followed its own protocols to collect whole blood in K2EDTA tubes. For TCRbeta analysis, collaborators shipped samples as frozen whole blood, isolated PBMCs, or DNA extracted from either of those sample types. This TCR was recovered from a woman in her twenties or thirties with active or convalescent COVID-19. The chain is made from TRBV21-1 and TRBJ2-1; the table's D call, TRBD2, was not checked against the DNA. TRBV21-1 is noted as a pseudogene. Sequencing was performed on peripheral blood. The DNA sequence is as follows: TGTGCCAGCAGCAAAGGGACTAGCGGGGCAAAGTACAATGAGCAGTTCTTC. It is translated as CASSKGTSGAKYNEQFF.